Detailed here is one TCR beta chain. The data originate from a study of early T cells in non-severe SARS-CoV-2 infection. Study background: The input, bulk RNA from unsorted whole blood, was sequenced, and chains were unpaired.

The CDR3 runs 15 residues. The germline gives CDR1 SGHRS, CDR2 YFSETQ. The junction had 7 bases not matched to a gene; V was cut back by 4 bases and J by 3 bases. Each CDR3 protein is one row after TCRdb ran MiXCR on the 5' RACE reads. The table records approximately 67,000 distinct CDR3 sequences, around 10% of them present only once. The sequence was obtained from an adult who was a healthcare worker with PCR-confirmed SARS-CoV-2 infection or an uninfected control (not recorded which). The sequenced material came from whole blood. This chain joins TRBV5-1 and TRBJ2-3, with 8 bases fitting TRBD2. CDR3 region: CASSLSGIGTDTQYF. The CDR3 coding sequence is TGCGCCAGCAGCCTTAGCGGGATTGGGACAGATACGCAGTATTTT.